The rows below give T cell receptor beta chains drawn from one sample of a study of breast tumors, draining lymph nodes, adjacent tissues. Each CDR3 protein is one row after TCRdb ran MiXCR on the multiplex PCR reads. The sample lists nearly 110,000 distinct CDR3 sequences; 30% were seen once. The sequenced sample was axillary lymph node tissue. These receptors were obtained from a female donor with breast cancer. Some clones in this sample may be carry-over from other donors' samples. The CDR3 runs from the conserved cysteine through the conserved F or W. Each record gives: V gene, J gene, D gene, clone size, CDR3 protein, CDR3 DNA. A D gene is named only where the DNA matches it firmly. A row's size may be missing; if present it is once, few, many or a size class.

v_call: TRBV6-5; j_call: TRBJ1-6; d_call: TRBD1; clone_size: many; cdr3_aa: CASSYSRGGIGSPLHF; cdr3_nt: TGTGCCAGCAGTTACTCGAGAGGGGGCATAGGTTCACCCCTCCACTTT
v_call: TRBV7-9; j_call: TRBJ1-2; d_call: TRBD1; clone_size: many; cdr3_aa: CASSLTGDAVGGYPF; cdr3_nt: TGTGCCAGCAGCTTGACAGGGGACGCGGTCGGTGGCTACCCCTTC
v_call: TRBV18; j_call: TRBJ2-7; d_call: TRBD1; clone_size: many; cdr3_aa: CASSGTGGIEQYF; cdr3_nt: TGTGCCAGCTCCGGGACAGGGGGCATCGAGCAGTACTTC
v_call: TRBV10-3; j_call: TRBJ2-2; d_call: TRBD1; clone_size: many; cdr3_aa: CAISDEGARVTGELFF; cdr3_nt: TGTGCCATCAGTGATGAGGGGGCGCGGGTCACCGGGGAGCTGTTTTTT
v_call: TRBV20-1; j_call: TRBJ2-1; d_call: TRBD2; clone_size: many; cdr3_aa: CSARVQGGGLAGGQSYNEQFF; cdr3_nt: TGCAGTGCTAGAGTGCAGGGAGGCGGTCTAGCGGGGGGTCAATCCTACAATGAGCAGTTCTTC
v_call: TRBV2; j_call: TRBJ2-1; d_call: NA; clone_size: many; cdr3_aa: CASSEGWGGKLTRYNEQFF; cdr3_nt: TGTGCCAGCAGTGAAGGGTGGGGGGGCAAGTTAACTCGCTACAATGAGCAGTTCTTC
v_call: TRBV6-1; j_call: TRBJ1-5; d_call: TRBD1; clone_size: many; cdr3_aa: CASTETGNNQPQHF; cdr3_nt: TGTGCCAGCACTGAGACAGGGAACAATCAGCCCCAGCATTTT
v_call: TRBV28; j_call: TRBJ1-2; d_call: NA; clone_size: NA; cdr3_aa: CASSESGLSSGNTF; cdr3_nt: TGTGCCAGCAGTGAGTCGGGACTCAGCTCTGGAAACACCTTC
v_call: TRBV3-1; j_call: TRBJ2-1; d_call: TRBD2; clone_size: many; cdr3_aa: CASSQDQREYNEQFF; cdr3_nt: TGTGCCAGCAGCCAAGACCAGCGGGAATACAATGAGCAGTTCTTC
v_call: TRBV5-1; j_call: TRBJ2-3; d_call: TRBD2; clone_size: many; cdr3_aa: CASRLSSGTTDTQYF; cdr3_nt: TGCGCCAGCAGGTTGTCTAGCGGCACCACAGATACGCAGTATTTT
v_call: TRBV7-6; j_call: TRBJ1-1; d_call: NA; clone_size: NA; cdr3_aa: CASSLKGSKNTEAFF; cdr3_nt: TGTGCCAGCAGCTTAAAAGGGAGTAAGAACACTGAAGCTTTCTTT
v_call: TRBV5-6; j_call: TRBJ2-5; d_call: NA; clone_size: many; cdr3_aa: CASSFAAEYQETQYF; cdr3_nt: TGTGCCAGCAGCTTTGCGGCCGAATACCAAGAGACCCAGTACTTC
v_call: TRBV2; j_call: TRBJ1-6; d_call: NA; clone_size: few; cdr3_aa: CASSEAGGSYNSPLHF; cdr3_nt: TGTGCCAGCAGTGAGGCCGGAGGCTCCTATAATTCACCCCTCCACTTT
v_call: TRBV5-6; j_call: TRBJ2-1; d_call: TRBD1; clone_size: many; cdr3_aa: CASFQGAVSYNEQFF; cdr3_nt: TGTGCCAGCTTTCAGGGGGCTGTCTCCTACAATGAGCAGTTCTTC